A selection of T cell receptor beta chains follows, all from one sample in a study of blood T cell repertoires in COVID-19. Sequencing was performed with immunoSEQ multiplex PCR; in TCRdb, only in-frame clones are kept and a portion is missing. The table includes more than 250,000 clones, 83% detected once. The sample comprised peripheral blood. These receptors all stem from a woman aged 45 to 65 with acute or convalescent COVID-19. Both conserved end residues are part of each CDR3. D genes are given only for firm matches. Expanded clones get a size class; other rows say once, few or many, or leave the size out.

V gene: TRBV5-1; CDR3 length: 18; D gene: TRBD2; J gene: TRBJ2-3; clone size: .; CDR3 DNA: TGCGCCAGCAGCTCCCTCACTAGCGGGGGGATAAGCCCAGATACGCAGTATTTT; CDR3 protein: CASSSLTSGGISPDTQYF
V gene: TRBV2; CDR3 length: 15; D gene: TRBD1; J gene: TRBJ1-5; clone size: .; CDR3 DNA: TGTGCCAGCAGGGGGGGACAGAATAGCAATCAGCCCCAGCATTTT; CDR3 protein: CASRGGQNSNQPQHF
V gene: TRBV18; CDR3 length: 16; D gene: .; J gene: TRBJ1-2; clone size: .; CDR3 DNA: TGTGCCAGCTCACGGGAGAAGGGACATGTTAACTATGGCTACACCTTC; CDR3 protein: CASSREKGHVNYGYTF
V gene: TRBV7-2; CDR3 length: 16; D gene: .; J gene: TRBJ1-4; clone size: few; CDR3 DNA: TGTGCCAGCAGCCTACTTAATGGGGGGGGGAATGAAAAACTGTTTTTT; CDR3 protein: CASSLLNGGGNEKLFF
V gene: TRBV10-3; CDR3 length: 14; D gene: .; J gene: TRBJ1-5; clone size: .; CDR3 DNA: TGTGCCATCAGCCAAGACAGGAGCAATCAGCCCCAGCATTTT; CDR3 protein: CAISQDRSNQPQHF
V gene: TRBV5-1; CDR3 length: 14; D gene: TRBD1; J gene: TRBJ1-4; clone size: .; CDR3 DNA: TGCGCCAGCAGCTTCGGACAGGGAGTGTCTGAACTGTTTTTT; CDR3 protein: CASSFGQGVSELFF
V gene: TRBV6-4; CDR3 length: 15; D gene: .; J gene: TRBJ2-1; clone size: .; CDR3 DNA: TGTGCCAGCAGTGAGGAGGGAAGCTCCTACAATGAGCAGTTCTTC; CDR3 protein: CASSEEGSSYNEQFF
V gene: TRBV30; CDR3 length: 13; D gene: .; J gene: TRBJ1-5; clone size: .; CDR3 DNA: TGTGCCCACTCCCCAGGATCCAATCAGCCCCAGCATTTT; CDR3 protein: CAHSPGSNQPQHF
V gene: TRBV2; CDR3 length: 15; D gene: .; J gene: TRBJ2-7; clone size: few; CDR3 DNA: TGTGCCAGCACCCCCGGCAGCGGTTTTTCTTACGAGCAGTACTTC; CDR3 protein: CASTPGSGFSYEQYF
V gene: TRBV10-3; CDR3 length: 18; D gene: TRBD2; J gene: TRBJ2-2; clone size: .; CDR3 DNA: TGTGCCATCAGTTTGGGGGAGTTTGGCGGGAGTAAGGTCGGGGAGCTGTTTTTT; CDR3 protein: CAISLGEFGGSKVGELFF
V gene: TRBV6-5; CDR3 length: 15; D gene: .; J gene: TRBJ1-1; clone size: once; CDR3 DNA: TGTGCCAGCACCGCAAAGGACTCCTCGCGACCTGAAGCTTTCTTT; CDR3 protein: CASTAKDSSRPEAFF
V gene: TRBV4-1; CDR3 length: 16; D gene: TRBD2; J gene: TRBJ2-1; clone size: .; CDR3 DNA: TGCGCCAGCAGCCCCCCAATGCGGGGGGGCCTCAATGAGCAGTTCTTC; CDR3 protein: CASSPPMRGGLNEQFF
V gene: TRBV5-1; CDR3 length: 18; D gene: TRBD1; J gene: TRBJ1-1; clone size: .; CDR3 DNA: TGCGCCAGCAGCTTTGCCGGGACAGGGGGCGGTGGGACCACTGAAGCTTTCTTT; CDR3 protein: CASSFAGTGGGGTTEAFF
V gene: TRBV28; CDR3 length: 16; D gene: .; J gene: TRBJ1-3; clone size: once; CDR3 DNA: TGTGCCAGCAGCCTCCCCGGGGGGGCTGGTGGAAACACCATATATTTT; CDR3 protein: CASSLPGGAGGNTIYF
V gene: TRBV28; CDR3 length: 16; D gene: TRBD1; J gene: TRBJ1-3; clone size: .; CDR3 DNA: TGTGCCAGCTCCCCATCCGGGACAGGGACAGGAAACACCATATATTTT; CDR3 protein: CASSPSGTGTGNTIYF
V gene: TRBV5-1; CDR3 length: 13; D gene: .; J gene: TRBJ2-7; clone size: .; CDR3 DNA: TGCGCCAGCAGCACCCCGACAAGCCACGAGCAGTACTTC; CDR3 protein: CASSTPTSHEQYF
V gene: TRBV2; CDR3 length: 17; D gene: TRBD1; J gene: TRBJ1-2; clone size: .; CDR3 DNA: TGTGCCAGCAGTCCTGTAAGACCGGGACAGGGGGCCGGTGGCTACACCTTC; CDR3 protein: CASSPVRPGQGAGGYTF
V gene: TRBV18; CDR3 length: 16; D gene: TRBD2; J gene: TRBJ2-1; clone size: once; CDR3 DNA: TGTGCCAGCTCACCATTCCCTAGCGGGGCGTACAATGAGCAGTTCTTC; CDR3 protein: CASSPFPSGAYNEQFF
V gene: TRBV10-2; CDR3 length: 15; D gene: .; J gene: TRBJ1-2; clone size: .; CDR3 DNA: TGCGCCAGCAGTGTCCCGGAACAGGGCCTCTATGGCTACACCTTC; CDR3 protein: CASSVPEQGLYGYTF
V gene: TRBV14; CDR3 length: 16; D gene: TRBD2; J gene: TRBJ2-7; clone size: .; CDR3 DNA: TGTGCCAGCAGCCCCCTTGGACTAGCGGGAGAGTACGAGCAGTACTTC; CDR3 protein: CASSPLGLAGEYEQYF
V gene: TRBV6-6; CDR3 length: 14; D gene: TRBD1; J gene: TRBJ2-1; clone size: .; CDR3 DNA: TGTGCCAGCATCCTCGGGACAGAGCTCAATGAGCAGTTCTTC; CDR3 protein: CASILGTELNEQFF
V gene: TRBV7-2; CDR3 length: 14; D gene: .; J gene: TRBJ2-3; clone size: once; CDR3 DNA: TGTGCCAGCAGCTTAGCGACCGACAAGGATACGCAGTATTTT; CDR3 protein: CASSLATDKDTQYF
V gene: TRBV7-8; CDR3 length: 14; D gene: .; J gene: TRBJ1-5; clone size: .; CDR3 DNA: TGTGCCAGCAGCTTAGCGGGCAGAGATCAGCCCCAGCATTTT; CDR3 protein: CASSLAGRDQPQHF
V gene: TRBV24-1; CDR3 length: 15; D gene: TRBD2; J gene: TRBJ2-1; clone size: .; CDR3 DNA: TGTGCCACCAGTGATTTGCAAGCGGGGACGGGAGAGCAGTTCTTC; CDR3 protein: CATSDLQAGTGEQFF
V gene: TRBV2; CDR3 length: 13; D gene: .; J gene: TRBJ1-3; clone size: .; CDR3 DNA: TGTGCCAGCAGTGATGCGGCTGGAAACACCATATATTTT; CDR3 protein: CASSDAAGNTIYF
V gene: TRBV4-2; CDR3 length: 15; D gene: .; J gene: TRBJ1-5; clone size: .; CDR3 DNA: TGTGCCAGCAGCCAAGACGAGGGAGGCAATCAGCCCCAGCATTTT; CDR3 protein: CASSQDEGGNQPQHF
V gene: TRBV30; CDR3 length: 14; D gene: .; J gene: TRBJ2-3; clone size: .; CDR3 DNA: TGTGCCTGGAGTGAGGGGGGGCAGACAGATACGCAGTATTTT; CDR3 protein: CAWSEGGQTDTQYF
V gene: TRBV19; CDR3 length: 16; D gene: .; J gene: TRBJ1-5; clone size: once; CDR3 DNA: TGTGCCAGTCAAACCATGACAGGTTTTAGCAATCAGCCCCAGCATTTT; CDR3 protein: CASQTMTGFSNQPQHF
V gene: TRBV30; CDR3 length: 14; D gene: .; J gene: TRBJ2-2; clone size: few; CDR3 DNA: TGTGCCTGGAGGGGCCAGGGTAACACCGGGGAGCTGTTTTTT; CDR3 protein: CAWRGQGNTGELFF